This passage covers 9 T cell receptor beta chains from one sample sequenced in a study of shared clonotypes between healthy human individuals. Profiled with immunoSEQ multiplex PCR; TCRdb holds only in-frame clones, not every one. The repertoire includes approximately 330,000 clones, about 73% of them detected once, and 10% sits in the top ten. Sequencing was done on a sample of memory CD4+ T cells sorted from blood. The subset denotes: CD45RA-negative fraction. The receptors were gathered from a man under 40 in good health.

The chain employs TRBV5-1 and TRBJ2-5; tentatively, D is TRBD1 (5 bases). This CDR3 is built from 15 residues. Per germline, CDR1 SGHRS and CDR2 YFSETQ. V was trimmed by 2 bases and J by 5 bases, leaving 16 bases between them. The CDR3, as DNA: TGCGCCAGCAGCTTCTTTGGGGCATTCGTGGAGACCCAGTACTTC. This sequence encodes CASSFFGAFVETQYF. Combining the CDR3 with reference TRBV5-1 and TRBJ2-5 gives the whole variable domain KAGVTQTPRYLIKTRGQQVTLSCSPISGHRSVSWYQQTPGQGLQFLFEYFSETQRNKGNFPGRFSGRQFSNSRSEMNVSTLELGDSALYLCASSFFGAFVETQYFGPGTRLLVL.

This clone appeared a few times. J is TRBJ1-5 and V is TRBV27, with a tentative D call TRBD1 (5 bases). Germline V CDR1 and CDR2: MNHEY, SMNVEV (reference sequence). CDR3 size: 17 residues. The ends were cut back, 0 bases at V and 4 bases at J, with 16 bases in the middle. CDR3 DNA: TGTGCCAGCAGTTTATCGGCGGTCCCAAGGGGAAATCAGCCCCAGCATTTT. It encodes CASSLSAVPRGNQPQHF.

The gene calls are TRBV15 and TRBJ2-7; D is uncertain. The germline CDR1 and CDR2 sequences are LNHNV and YYDKDF (reference sequence). This CDR3 is built from 14 residues. Trimming took 0 bases from V and 3 from J, leaving 9 bases between them. CDR3 loop: CATSRDPNNYEQYF. The CDR3 coding sequence is TGTGCCACCAGCAGAGATCCGAATAACTACGAGCAGTACTTC.

In its sample, this clone was seen once. The rearrangement links TRBV2 to TRBJ2-1, with TRBD2 identical over 8 bases. V trimming: 1 base; J trimming: 6 bases; junction bases outside the gene matches: 5. The germline CDR1 and CDR2 sequences are SNHLY and FYNNEI. The CDR3 is 15 amino acids. Written as DNA, the CDR3 is TGTGCCAGCAGTGAAGGGCTAGCGGGCCCCAATGAGCAGTTCTTC. It is translated as CASSEGLAGPNEQFF.

The V gene is TRBV19, the J gene TRBJ2-7; 12 positions agree with TRBD2. Trimming cost V 5 bases and J 6 bases; bases outside gene matches: 8. The CDR3 is made up of 15 amino acids. Per germline, CDR1 LNHDA and CDR2 SQIVND (reference sequence). The CDR3 DNA reads TGTGCCAGTAGTCAACTAGCGGGAGGACAAGGCGAGCAGTACTTC. Encoded protein: CASSQLAGGQGEQYF.

This chain uses TRBV11-2 with TRBJ2-5, with no clear D. This CDR3 comprises 15 residues. The germline V gene encodes CDR1 SGHAT and CDR2 FQNNGV. V was trimmed by 1 base and J by 2 bases, leaving 11 bases between them. CDR3 nucleotides: TGTGCCAGCAGCTTAGGCACAGCCGCTCAAGAGACCCAGTACTTC. Protein: CASSLGTAAQETQYF.

As regards this clone: Mismatch with germline at one junction end may stem from a read error. This chain uses TRBV30 with TRBJ1-5; D remains ambiguous. The CDR3 extends over 14 amino acids. CDR1 GTSNPN and CDR2 SVGIG come from the germline V gene (reference sequence). The CDR3 protein is CVWIDVYSNQPQHF. The CDR3 DNA follows: TGTGTCTGGATCGACGTTTATAGCAATCAGCCCCAGCATTTT.

V is TRBV7-2 and J is TRBJ2-2; TRBD2 is a possible D gene (8 bases). From germline, CDR1 is SGHTA and CDR2 FQGNSA. This CDR3 is 17 amino acids long. Trimming took off 10 bases at V and 4 bases at J, with 25 bases between the two ends. CDR3 protein: CATTRRGLAGPTGELFF. The CDR3 DNA follows: TGTGCCACCACCCGAAGGGGGCTAGCGGGTCCCACCGGGGAGCTGTTTTTT.

This rearrangement joins TRBV5-4 to TRBJ2-5; 11 positions agree with TRBD2. The CDR3 runs to 17 residues. Germline lookup yields CDR1 SGHNT and CDR2 YYREEE (reference sequence). Germline trimming cut 3 bases from V and 4 bases from J; bases unmatched to any gene: 11. The CDR3 is CASSSAPVAGGGETQYF. Here the CDR3 DNA reads TGTGCCAGCAGCTCTGCCCCAGTAGCGGGAGGGGGAGAGACCCAGTACTTC.